This T cell receptor (beta chain) derives from a study of cytomegalovirus exposure and HLA in healthy donors. About the research overall: There were around 100 million unique TCR beta sequences, drawn from about 190 million T cells, in an earlier analysis.

PCR used 60 Vbeta primers and 13 Jbeta primers. The data were produced by immunoSEQ multiplex PCR, yet TCRdb's version contains in-frame clones alone and is incomplete. The sample carries approximately 170,000 clones, 75% to 90% recorded once. Broader study findings: A later analysis revealed that TCR association rates differed between HLA loci, peaking at DRB1 and bottoming out at HLA-C.

Concerning this clone: As yet, its antigen is unknown.

Unrecorded immune exposures were likely, despite nominal health at sampling. The material sequenced was PBMCs. This TCR derives from a human donor in good health.

Here the CDR3 DNA reads TGTGCCAGCAGTTACTCGGCGGTTCGGACTGAAGCTTTCTTT. Translation gives CASSYSAVRTEAFF. The rearrangement joins TRBV6-5 to TRBJ1-1; D remains ambiguous. V was shortened by 0 bases and J by 5 bases, with 10 bases between the two germline ends. CDR1 is MNHEY and CDR2 is SVGAGI in the germline V gene. CDR3 length: 14 residues.